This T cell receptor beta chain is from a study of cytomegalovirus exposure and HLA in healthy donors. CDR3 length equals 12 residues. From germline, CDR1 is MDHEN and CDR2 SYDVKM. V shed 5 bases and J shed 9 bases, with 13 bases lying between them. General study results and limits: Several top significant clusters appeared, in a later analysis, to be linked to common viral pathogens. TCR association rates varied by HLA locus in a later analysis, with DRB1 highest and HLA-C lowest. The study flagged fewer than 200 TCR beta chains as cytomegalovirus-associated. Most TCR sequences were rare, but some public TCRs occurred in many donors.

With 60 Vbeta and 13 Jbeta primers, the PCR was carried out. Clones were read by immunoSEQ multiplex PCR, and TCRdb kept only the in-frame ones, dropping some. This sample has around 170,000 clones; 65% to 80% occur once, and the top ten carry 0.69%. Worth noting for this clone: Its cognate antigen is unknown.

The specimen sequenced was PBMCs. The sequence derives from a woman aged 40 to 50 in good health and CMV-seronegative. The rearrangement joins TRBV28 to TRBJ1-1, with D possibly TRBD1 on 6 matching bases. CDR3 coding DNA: TGTGCCAGCAGTCAAACAGGGTTCCAAGCTTTCTTT. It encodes CASSQTGFQAFF. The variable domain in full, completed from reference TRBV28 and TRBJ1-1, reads DVKVTQSSRYLVKRTGEKVFLECVQDMDHENMFWYRQDPGLGLRLIYFSYDVKMKEKGDIPEGYSVSREKKERFSLILESASTNQTSMYLCASSQTGFQAFFGQGTRLTVV.